A single sample is the source of the 16 T cell receptor beta chains below, sequenced in a study of cytomegalovirus exposure and HLA in healthy donors. Amplification used 60 Vbeta primers and 13 Jbeta primers. The data were produced by immunoSEQ multiplex PCR, yet TCRdb's version contains in-frame clones alone and is incomplete. This sample's clone table lists approximately 42,000 clones. The sample consisted of PBMCs. Receptors originate from a male donor in good health and CMV-seronegative.

The rearrangement uses TRBV6-5 and TRBJ2-1, with TRBD2 identical over 11 bases. CDR1 is MNHEY, CDR2 SVGAGI, per germline. With V trimmed by 4 bases and J by 13 bases, 3 bases remained unmatched. CDR3 length equals 12 residues. CDR3 in DNA: TGTGCCAGCAGTTCAACTAGCGGGAGTCAGTTCTTC. It encodes CASSSTSGSQFF.

The chain links TRBV6-1 to TRBJ2-2, with D tentatively TRBD1 (6 bases). Germline CDR1 reads MNHNS; CDR2 reads SASEGT. The CDR3 runs 15 residues. V dropped 3 bases and J dropped 6 bases, with 14 bases sitting between them. In DNA form, the CDR3 reads TGTGCCAGCAGTGAGCCCCCAGGGGCGGCCGGGGAGCTGTTTTTT. Protein sequence: CASSEPPGAAGELFF.

This chain connects TRBV18 to TRBJ2-7, with 7 bases lining up with TRBD1. The CDR3 covers 15 residues. The V and J ends lost 2 bases and 6 bases, in that order; junction bases with no gene match: 10. The germline CDR1 and CDR2 sequences are KGHSH and LQKENI. The CDR3, as DNA: TGTGCCAGCTCACCAGTCCAGGGGGTCCATCTCGAGCAGTACTTC. It encodes CASSPVQGVHLEQYF.

The chain carries TRBV7-8 and TRBJ1-5; TRBD1 aligns across 7 bases. CDR1 and CDR2 (germline): SGHVS, FQNEAQ. J gave up 2 bases and V 1 base, and 2 bases lay outside the gene matches. This CDR3 is built from 15 residues. This CDR3 reads CASSLDRGGNQPQHF. The CDR3 bases are TGTGCCAGCAGCTTAGACAGGGGCGGCAATCAGCCCCAGCATTTT.

V gene TRBV7-2 combines with J gene TRBJ1-4; TRBD1 is a possible D gene (6 bases). CDR1 and CDR2 (germline): SGHTA, FQGNSA. The V end was cut by 0 bases, the J end by 5 bases, with 10 bases between. The CDR3 consists of 15 residues. CDR3 in amino acids: CASSLAGRGNEKLFF. Here the CDR3 DNA reads TGTGCCAGCAGCTTAGCGGGTAGGGGGAATGAAAAACTGTTTTTT.

The rearrangement uses TRBV18 and TRBJ2-5; a weak D match, TRBD1 (5 bases). The CDR3 consists of 14 residues. V lost 3 bases and J lost 3, with 11 bases in between. Germline CDR1 is KGHSH and CDR2 is LQKENI. The CDR3 region is CASSPPSREETQYF. In DNA form, the CDR3 reads TGTGCCAGCTCACCCCCGAGCAGGGAAGAGACCCAGTACTTC.

The CDR3 spells CASSPPNGYEQYF. CDR3 nucleotides: TGTGCCAGCTCACCACCCAACGGCTACGAGCAGTACTTC. The gene calls are TRBV18 and TRBJ2-7; no firm D call. The CDR3 loop spans 13 amino acids. With 0 bases removed from V and 3 bases from J, the gap between germline ends came to 6 bases. Germline-derived CDR1 and CDR2 are KGHSH and LQKENI.

This chain's CDR3 is CASSLSRSTDTQYF. DNA of the CDR3: TGTGCCAGCAGCTTATCCAGGAGCACAGATACGCAGTATTTT. V gene TRBV11-3 combines with J gene TRBJ2-3; D not resolved. Between the trimmed V and J ends, which lost 2 bases and 0 bases, there was a span of 6 bases. The CDR3 runs 14 residues. Germline-derived CDR1 and CDR2 are SGHNT and YENEEA.

The CDR3: CASSTTVSEQYF. CDR3 sequence (DNA): TGTGCCAGCAGTACGACAGTAAGCGAGCAGTACTTC. The chain joins TRBV28 to TRBJ2-7; perhaps TRBD1 as D (5 bases). V was trimmed by 5 bases and J by 6 bases, leaving 11 bases between them. This CDR3 comprises 12 residues. Germline assignment: CDR1 MDHEN and CDR2 SYDVKM.

The chain carries TRBV27 and TRBJ2-3; D might be TRBD2 (7 bases). V was clipped by 6 bases and J by 8 bases, with 21 bases between them. Germline CDR1 and CDR2: MNHEY and SMNVEV (reference sequence). The CDR3 is made up of 15 amino acids. CDR3 coding DNA: TGTGCCAGCAGCCCCTGGGGGGGGGCGCGGGTTACGCAGTATTTT. It encodes CASSPWGGARVTQYF.

This rearrangement joins TRBV19 to TRBJ2-7; D uncertain. The CDR3 contains 17 residues. Per germline, CDR1 LNHDA and CDR2 SQIVND (reference sequence). The V and J ends lost 4 bases and 7 bases respectively, with 26 bases between them. The CDR3 nucleotides are TGTGCCAGTAGTACATTTGCTGTCGGCAGGTTTTTAGATGAGCAGTACTTC. Its protein product is CASSTFAVGRFLDEQYF.

The chain has TRBV2 and TRBJ2-1; 16 bases agree with TRBD2. This CDR3 is 23 amino acids long. CDR1 SNHLY and CDR2 FYNNEI come from the germline V gene. The J segment lost 1 base and the V segment lost 5 bases, leaving 20 bases of the junction unmatched. CDR3 nucleotide sequence: TGTGCCAGCAGTCGACAGGGTCACGCTCCGGGACTAGCGGGAGGGCCTTCCTACAATGAGCAGTTCTTC. Translating gives CASSRQGHAPGLAGGPSYNEQFF.

The CDR3 region has the DNA TGTGCCATCAGTGATACACAGGGGAAAGACGAGCAGTACTTC. Translating gives CAISDTQGKDEQYF. The V and J genes are TRBV10-3 and TRBJ2-7; 7 nucleotides match TRBD1. The CDR3 covers 14 residues. Germline CDR1 is ENHRY and CDR2 is SYGVKD. After removal of 3 bases from V and 5 bases from J, the junction contained 7 bases not matched to a gene.

This rearrangement joins TRBV5-1 to TRBJ1-2, with D possibly matching TRBD1 (6 bases). Looked up from germline, CDR1 is SGHRS and CDR2 is YFSETQ. V was cut by 5 bases and J by 5 bases, with 16 bases left in between. This CDR3 has 14 amino acids. DNA of the CDR3: TGCGCCAGCAGACGAAACAGGGACCTATATGGCTACACCTTC. Amino acid sequence: CASRRNRDLYGYTF.

The chain couples TRBV5-4 to TRBJ1-1; D is unresolved. CDR3 length equals 13 residues. The germline V gene has CDR1 SGHNT and CDR2 YYREEE (reference sequence). The germline V and J ends were trimmed by 4 bases and 9 bases, with 16 bases remaining between them. The CDR3 here is CASSVDSTGKAFF. CDR3 sequence (DNA): TGTGCCAGCAGCGTTGACTCGACGGGGAAAGCTTTCTTT.

The gene calls are TRBV5-1 and TRBJ1-2; a possible D gene is TRBD1 (6 bases). CDR3 length: 13 amino acids. Germline V gene lookup returns CDR1 SGHRS and CDR2 YFSETQ. V was trimmed by 5 bases and J by 2 bases, leaving 10 bases between them. CDR3 loop: CASRETGNYGYTF. The CDR3 DNA reads TGCGCCAGCAGGGAGACAGGCAACTATGGCTACACCTTC.